The present T cell receptor beta chain was sequenced within a study of Ad26.COV2.S vaccination and SARS-CoV-2 variants. The overall study: This donor came from the COV1001 trial of Ad26.COV2.S.

Specified treatment: around 19 received Ad26.COV2.S at low or high dose, single or two shots; 5 received placebo; per-sample allocation not given. Sample collection was performed on day 63 after the first vaccine or placebo injection. Libraries were prepared by immunoSEQ multiplex PCR; TCRdb keeps only in-frame clonotypes and omits some of them. The table includes 400,000 to 450,000 clones, less than 95% detected once. There are 15 residues in the CDR3. Germline V lookup: CDR1 ENHRY, CDR2 SYGVKD. V shed 2 bases and J shed 0 bases, with 7 bases lying between them. The sequenced sample was peripheral blood, obtained in a trial of Ad26.COV2.S vaccine versus placebo. V and J are TRBV10-3 and TRBJ2-2; D gene ambiguous. The clonotype originates from a person between 18 and 60 years old who received the Ad26.COV2.S COVID-19 vaccine or a placebo. CDR3 loop: CAISEEHTNTGELFF. The CDR3, as DNA: TGTGCCATCAGTGAGGAACATACGAACACCGGGGAGCTGTTTTTT.